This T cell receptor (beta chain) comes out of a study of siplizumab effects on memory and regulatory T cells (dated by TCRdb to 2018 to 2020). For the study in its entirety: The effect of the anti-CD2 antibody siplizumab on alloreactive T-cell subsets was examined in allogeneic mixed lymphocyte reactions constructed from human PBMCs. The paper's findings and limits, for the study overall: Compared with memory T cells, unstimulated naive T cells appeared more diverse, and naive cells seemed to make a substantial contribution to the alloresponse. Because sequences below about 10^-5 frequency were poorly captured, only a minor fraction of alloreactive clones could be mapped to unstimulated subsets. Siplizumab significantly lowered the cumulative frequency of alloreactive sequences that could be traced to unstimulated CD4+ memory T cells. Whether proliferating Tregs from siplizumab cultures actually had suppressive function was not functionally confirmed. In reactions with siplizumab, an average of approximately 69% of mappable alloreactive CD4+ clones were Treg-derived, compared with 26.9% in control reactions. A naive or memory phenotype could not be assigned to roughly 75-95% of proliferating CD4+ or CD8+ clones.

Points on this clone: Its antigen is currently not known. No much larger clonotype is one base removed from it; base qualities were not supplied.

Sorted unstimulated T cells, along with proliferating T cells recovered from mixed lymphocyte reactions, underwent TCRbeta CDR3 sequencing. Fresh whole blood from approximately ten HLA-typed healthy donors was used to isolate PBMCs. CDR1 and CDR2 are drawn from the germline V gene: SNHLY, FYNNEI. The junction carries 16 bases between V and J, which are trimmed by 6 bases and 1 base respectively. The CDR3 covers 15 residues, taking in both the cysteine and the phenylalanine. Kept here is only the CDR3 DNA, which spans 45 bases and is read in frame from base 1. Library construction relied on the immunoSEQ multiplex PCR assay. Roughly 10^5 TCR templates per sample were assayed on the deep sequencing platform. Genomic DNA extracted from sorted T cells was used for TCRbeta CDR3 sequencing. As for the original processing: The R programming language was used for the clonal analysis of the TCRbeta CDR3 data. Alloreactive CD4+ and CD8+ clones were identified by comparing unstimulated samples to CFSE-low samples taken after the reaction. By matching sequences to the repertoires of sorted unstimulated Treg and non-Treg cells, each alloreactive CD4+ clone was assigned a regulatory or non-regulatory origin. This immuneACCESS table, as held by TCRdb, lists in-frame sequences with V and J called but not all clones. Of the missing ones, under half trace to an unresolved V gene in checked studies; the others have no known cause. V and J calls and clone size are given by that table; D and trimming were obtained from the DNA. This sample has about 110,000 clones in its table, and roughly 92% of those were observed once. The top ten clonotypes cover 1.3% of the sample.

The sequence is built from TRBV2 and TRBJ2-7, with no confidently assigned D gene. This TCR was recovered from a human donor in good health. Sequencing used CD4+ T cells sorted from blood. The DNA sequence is TGTGCCAGCAGCGCACCACCCCCCCTTTCCTACGAGCAGTACTTC. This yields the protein CASSAPPPLSYEQYF.